This note documents a single TCR beta chain sequence. This specimen belongs to a study of T cell changes during pregnancy in multiple sclerosis. Trimming cost V 6 bases and J 4 bases, with 18 bases left between them. CDR3 length: 16 residues. In germline, CDR1 is MDHEN, CDR2 SYDVKM. Some clones are missing from TCRdb's copy, which holds only in-frame ones; the method was immunoSEQ multiplex PCR. The sample records about 39,000 clones, 75% to 95% being singletons. The receptor comes from a female donor in good health, enrolled as a control in a pregnancy study. V and J are TRBV28 and TRBJ1-4, with D perhaps TRBD1 (6 bases). Sequences were derived from CD4+ T cells from peripheral blood mononuclear cells, sampled after pregnancy. CDR3 in DNA: TGTGCCAGCAGCCCCCAGGGGCGCTCGTATAATGAAAAACTGTTTTTT. As protein: CASSPQGRSYNEKLFF.